Listed below are T cell receptor beta chains from one sample, sequenced in a study of CD8+ T cells in alopecia areata. Sequenced by immunoSEQ multiplex PCR; TCRdb stores in-frame clones only, minus some. This sample carries 190,000 or so clones, more than 45% of them seen once, and the ten largest clones take roughly 5.8%. The sequences come from CD4+ T cells sorted from blood, collected at week 24, from a patient treated with tofacitinib. These receptors were collected from a human donor with alopecia areata. The CDR3 runs from the conserved cysteine through the conserved F or W. The D gene is left open where the match is weak. Rows give clone size only sometimes, using once, few, many, or a class for an expanded clone.

D gene	V gene	J gene	clone size	CDR3 DNA	CDR3 protein
-	TRBV5-1	TRBJ1-2	-	TGCGCCAGCAGCTTGGTTTTGCCGGGGAACTATGGCTACACCTTC	CASSLVLPGNYGYTF
-	TRBV25-1	TRBJ1-6	-	TGTGCCAGCACCACGGACCCATATAATTCACCCCTCCACTTT	CASTTDPYNSPLHF
TRBD2	TRBV29-1	TRBJ2-7	few	TGCAGCGTCGCAAGCGGGGGGCGCTCCTACGAGCAGTACTTC	CSVASGGRSYEQYF
-	TRBV11-2	TRBJ2-2	-	TGTGCCAGCAGCTTAGATTCCAGGGTAAACACCGGGGAGCTGTTTTTT	CASSLDSRVNTGELFF
-	TRBV2	TRBJ1-2	-	TGTGCCAGCAGTGAAGACAATCTGGGTGCGGGCTATGGCTACACCTTC	CASSEDNLGAGYGYTF
-	TRBV19	TRBJ1-1	few	TGTGCCAGTAGTATTGGAGGGACACCGAACACTGAAGCTTTCTTT	CASSIGGTPNTEAFF
TRBD2	TRBV7-3	TRBJ2-3	few	TGTGCCAGCAGCTTTAGGACTAGCGGGAGAGATACGCAGTATTTT	CASSFRTSGRDTQYF
-	TRBV5-1	TRBJ2-1	-	TGCGCCAGCAGCTTGGGAGGGGGGCCACATCCCCCAAACAATGAGCAGTTCTTC	CASSLGGGPHPPNNEQFF
TRBD1	TRBV29-1	TRBJ2-1	-	TGCAGCGTCCTGGGACAGGCTTACAATGAGCAGTTCTTC	CSVLGQAYNEQFF
-	TRBV9	TRBJ1-2	-	TGTGCCAGCAGCCCCGGGGCAGGGGCGAACTATGGCTACACCTTC	CASSPGAGANYGYTF
-	TRBV15	TRBJ1-4	few	TGTGCCACCAGCAGAGATCTCAATGAAAAACTGTTTTTT	CATSRDLNEKLFF
-	TRBV5-1	TRBJ2-5	-	TGCGCCAGCAGCTCCGCAGGGGGGGTCGAGACCCAGTACTTC	CASSSAGGVETQYF
-	TRBV25-1	TRBJ2-1	-	TGTGCCAGCAGTGTACGCCGGAATGAGCAGTTCTTC	CASSVRRNEQFF
-	TRBV30	TRBJ1-4	few	TGTGCCTGGACACTTACAACTAATGAAAAACTGTTTTTT	CAWTLTTNEKLFF
-	TRBV11-3	TRBJ1-2	-	TGTGCCAGCACCTCTGGGAAGGGTGGCTACACCTTC	CASTSGKGGYTF
TRBD2	TRBV4-1	TRBJ2-2	once	TGCGCCAGCAGCCCGACTCTCCGGCTAGCGGGAGACACCGGGGAGCTGTTTTTT	CASSPTLRLAGDTGELFF
TRBD1	TRBV5-1	TRBJ2-7	-	TGCGCCAGCAGCTTCGGTGGGACAGGAACCTACGAGCAGTACTTC	CASSFGGTGTYEQYF
-	TRBV11-1	TRBJ2-3	-	TGTGCCAGCAGCCCCGGGACCACCTTAGTGGATACGCAGTATTTT	CASSPGTTLVDTQYF